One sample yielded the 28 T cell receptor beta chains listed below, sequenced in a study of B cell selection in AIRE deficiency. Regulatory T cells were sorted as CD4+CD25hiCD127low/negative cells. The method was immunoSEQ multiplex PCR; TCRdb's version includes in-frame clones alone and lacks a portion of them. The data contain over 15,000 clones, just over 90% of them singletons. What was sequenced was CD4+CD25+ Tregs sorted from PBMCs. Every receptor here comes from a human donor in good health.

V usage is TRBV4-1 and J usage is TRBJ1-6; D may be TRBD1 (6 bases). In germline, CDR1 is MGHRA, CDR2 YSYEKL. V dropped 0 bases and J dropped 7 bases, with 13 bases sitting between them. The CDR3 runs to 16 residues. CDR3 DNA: TGCGCCAGCAGCCAAGATCCGAATACAGGGAATTCACCCCTCCACTTT. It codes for CASSQDPNTGNSPLHF.

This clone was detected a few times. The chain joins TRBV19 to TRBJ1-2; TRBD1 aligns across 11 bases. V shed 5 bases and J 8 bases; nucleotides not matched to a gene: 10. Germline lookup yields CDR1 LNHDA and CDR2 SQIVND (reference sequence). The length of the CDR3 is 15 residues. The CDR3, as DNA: TGTGCCAGTAGTCCCCCGGACAGGGGGCTTTCGGGCTACACCTTC. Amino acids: CASSPPDRGLSGYTF.

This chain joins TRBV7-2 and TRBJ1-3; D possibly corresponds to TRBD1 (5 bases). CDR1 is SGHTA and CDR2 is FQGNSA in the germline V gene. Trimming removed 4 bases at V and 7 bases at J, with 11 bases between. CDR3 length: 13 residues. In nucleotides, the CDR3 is TGTGCCAGCAGCTCGACCGGGACCAACACCATATATTTT. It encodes CASSSTGTNTIYF.

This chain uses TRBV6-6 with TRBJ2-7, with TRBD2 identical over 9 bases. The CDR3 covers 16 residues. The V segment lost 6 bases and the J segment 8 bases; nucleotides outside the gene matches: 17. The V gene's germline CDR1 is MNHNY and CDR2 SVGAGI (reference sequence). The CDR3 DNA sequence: TGTGCCAGCAGCCAGGGCGGGGGGGAGGGCCGTCGTAAGCAGTACTTC. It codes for CASSQGGGEGRRKQYF.

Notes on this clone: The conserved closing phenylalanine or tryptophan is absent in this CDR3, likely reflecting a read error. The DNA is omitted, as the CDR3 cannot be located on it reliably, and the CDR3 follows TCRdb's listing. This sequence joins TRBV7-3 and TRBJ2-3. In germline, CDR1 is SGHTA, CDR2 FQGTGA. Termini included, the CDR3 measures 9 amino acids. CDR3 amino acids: CASSSQLPS.

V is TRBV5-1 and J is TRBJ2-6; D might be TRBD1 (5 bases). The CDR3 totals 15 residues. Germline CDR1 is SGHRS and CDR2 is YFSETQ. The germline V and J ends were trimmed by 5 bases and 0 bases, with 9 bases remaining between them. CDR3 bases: TGCGCCAGCAGGTACAGGTACTCTGGGGCCAACGTCCTGACTTTC. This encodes CASRYRYSGANVLTF.

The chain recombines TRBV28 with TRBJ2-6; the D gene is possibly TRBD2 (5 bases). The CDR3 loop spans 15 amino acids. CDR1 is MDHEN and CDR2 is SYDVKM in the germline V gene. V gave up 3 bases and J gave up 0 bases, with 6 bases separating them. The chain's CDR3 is CASSLGASGANVLTF. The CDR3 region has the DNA TGTGCCAGCAGTTTGGGAGCCTCTGGGGCCAACGTCCTGACTTTC.

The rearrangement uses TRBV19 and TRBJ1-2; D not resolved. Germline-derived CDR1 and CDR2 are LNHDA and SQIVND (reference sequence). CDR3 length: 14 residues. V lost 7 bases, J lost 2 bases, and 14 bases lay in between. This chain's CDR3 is CASTQGQVNYGYTF. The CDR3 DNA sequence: TGTGCCAGTACCCAAGGGCAGGTGAACTATGGCTACACCTTC.

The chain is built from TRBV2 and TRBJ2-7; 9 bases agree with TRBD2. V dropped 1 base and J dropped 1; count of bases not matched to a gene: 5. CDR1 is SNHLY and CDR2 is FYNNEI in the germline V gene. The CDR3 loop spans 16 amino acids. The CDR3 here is CASSEVGLAGSYEQYF. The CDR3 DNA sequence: TGTGCCAGCAGTGAAGTAGGGCTAGCGGGGTCCTACGAGCAGTACTTC. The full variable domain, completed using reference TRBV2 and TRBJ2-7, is EPEVTQTPSHQVTQMGQEVILRCVPISNHLYFYWYRQILGQKVEFLVSFYNNEISEKSEIFDDQFSVERPDGSNFTLKIRSTKLEDSAMYFCASSEVGLAGSYEQYFGPGTRLTVT.

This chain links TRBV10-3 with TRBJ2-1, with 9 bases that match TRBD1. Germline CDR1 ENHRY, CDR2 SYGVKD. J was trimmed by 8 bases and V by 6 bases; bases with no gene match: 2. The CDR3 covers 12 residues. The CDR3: CAISWTGDEQFF. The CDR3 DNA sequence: TGTGCCATCAGCTGGACAGGGGATGAGCAGTTCTTC.

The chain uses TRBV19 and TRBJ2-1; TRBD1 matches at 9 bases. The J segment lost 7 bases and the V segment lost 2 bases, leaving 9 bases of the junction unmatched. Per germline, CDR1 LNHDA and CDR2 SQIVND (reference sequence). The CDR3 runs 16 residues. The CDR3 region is CASSILLGQGGNEQFF. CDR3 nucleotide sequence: TGTGCCAGTAGTATACTCTTGGGACAGGGTGGAAATGAGCAGTTCTTC.

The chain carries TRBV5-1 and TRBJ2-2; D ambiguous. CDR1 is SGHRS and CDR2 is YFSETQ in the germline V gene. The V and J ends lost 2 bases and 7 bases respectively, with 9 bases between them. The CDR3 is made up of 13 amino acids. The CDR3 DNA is TGCGCCAGCAGCTTCTCACGAGGCGGGGAGCTGTTTTTT. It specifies CASSFSRGGELFF.

For the CDR3, the DNA is TGTGCCAGCAGCGTAGGGGGACTAGCGGGAGGCAACAATGAGCAGTTCTTC. This translates into CASSVGGLAGGNNEQFF. The chain has TRBV9 and TRBJ2-1, with 15 positions matching TRBD2. Germline V lookup: CDR1 SGDLS, CDR2 YYNGEE. The CDR3 consists of 17 residues. Germline trimming cut 0 bases from V and 5 bases from J; bases unmatched to any gene: 3.

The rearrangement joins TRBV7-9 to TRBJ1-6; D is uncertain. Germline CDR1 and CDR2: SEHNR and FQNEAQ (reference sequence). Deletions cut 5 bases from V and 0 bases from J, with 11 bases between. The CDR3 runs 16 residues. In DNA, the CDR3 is TGTGCCAGCAGCCTCTCCGCGGGCTCCTATAATTCACCCCTCCACTTT. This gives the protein CASSLSAGSYNSPLHF. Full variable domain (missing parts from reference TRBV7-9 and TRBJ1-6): DTGVSQNPRHKITKRGQNVTFRCDPISEHNRLYWYRQTLGQGPEFLTYFQNEAQLEKSRLLSDRFSAERPKGSFSTLEIQRTEQGDSAMYLCASSLSAGSYNSPLHFGNGTRLTVT.

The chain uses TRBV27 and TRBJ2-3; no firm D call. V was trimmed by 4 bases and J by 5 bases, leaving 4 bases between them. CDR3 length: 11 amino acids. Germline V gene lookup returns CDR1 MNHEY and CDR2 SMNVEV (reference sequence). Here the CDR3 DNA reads TGTGCCAGCAGTTGGAAAGATACGCAGTATTTT. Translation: CASSWKDTQYF.

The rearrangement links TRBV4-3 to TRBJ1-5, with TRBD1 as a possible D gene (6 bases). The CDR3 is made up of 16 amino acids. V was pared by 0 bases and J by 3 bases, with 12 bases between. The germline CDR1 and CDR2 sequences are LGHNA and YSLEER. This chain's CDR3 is CASSQELDSFNQPQHF. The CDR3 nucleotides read TGCGCCAGCAGCCAAGAACTGGACAGCTTCAATCAGCCCCAGCATTTT.

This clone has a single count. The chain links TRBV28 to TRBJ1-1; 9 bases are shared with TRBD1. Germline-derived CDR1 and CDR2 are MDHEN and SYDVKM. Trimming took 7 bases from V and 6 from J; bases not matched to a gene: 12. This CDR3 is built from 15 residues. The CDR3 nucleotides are TGTGCCAGCATTCCTCACGGACAGGGGCTAGCTGAAGCTTTCTTT. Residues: CASIPHGQGLAEAFF.

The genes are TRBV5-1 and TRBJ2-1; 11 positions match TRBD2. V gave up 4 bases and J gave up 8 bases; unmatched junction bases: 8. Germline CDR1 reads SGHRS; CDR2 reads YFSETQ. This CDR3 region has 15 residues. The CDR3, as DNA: TGCGCCAGCAGCCCCACTAGCGGGAGTAAGGATGAGCAGTTCTTC. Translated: CASSPTSGSKDEQFF.

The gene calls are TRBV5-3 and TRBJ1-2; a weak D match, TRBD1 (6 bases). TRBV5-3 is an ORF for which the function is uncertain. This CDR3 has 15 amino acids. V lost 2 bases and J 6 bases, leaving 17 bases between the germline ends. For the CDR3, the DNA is TGTGCCAGAAGCTTCAGGGGCAGGGGAGAAGATGGCTACACCTTC. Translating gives CARSFRGRGEDGYTF.

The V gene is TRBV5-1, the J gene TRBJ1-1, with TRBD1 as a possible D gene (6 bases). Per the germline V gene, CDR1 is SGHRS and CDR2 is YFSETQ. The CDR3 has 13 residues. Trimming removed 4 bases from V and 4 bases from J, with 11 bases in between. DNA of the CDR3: TGCGCCAGCAGCACACAGGGAGTCACTGAAGCTTTCTTT. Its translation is CASSTQGVTEAFF.

CDR3 DNA sequence: TGTGCCAGCAGCTTAAGCAGGGCGGACGAGCAGTACTTC. The encoded protein is CASSLSRADEQYF. The rearrangement links TRBV7-9 to TRBJ2-7; a weak D match, TRBD1 (5 bases). The V end lost 2 bases, the J end lost 5 bases, and 10 bases lay between the germline ends. The length of the CDR3 is 13 residues. Looked up from germline, CDR1 is SEHNR and CDR2 is FQNEAQ (reference sequence).

CDR3 bases: TGTGCCAGCAGACCTACAGGGCCCTACGAGCAGTACTTC. Protein: CASRPTGPYEQYF. The J gene is TRBJ2-7, the V gene TRBV28; D perhaps matches TRBD1 (6 bases). Germline CDR1 reads MDHEN; CDR2 reads SYDVKM. This CDR3 contains 13 residues. V gave up 6 bases and J gave up 2 bases, with 11 bases separating them. Full variable domain (missing parts from reference TRBV28 and TRBJ2-7): DVKVTQSSRYLVKRTGEKVFLECVQDMDHENMFWYRQDPGLGLRLIYFSYDVKMKEKGDIPEGYSVSREKKERFSLILESASTNQTSMYLCASRPTGPYEQYFGPGTRLTVT.

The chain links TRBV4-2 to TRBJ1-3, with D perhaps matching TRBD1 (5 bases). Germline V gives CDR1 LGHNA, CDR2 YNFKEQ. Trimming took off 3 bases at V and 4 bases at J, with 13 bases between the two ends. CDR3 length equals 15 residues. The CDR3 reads CASSQGEATGNTIYF. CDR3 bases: TGTGCCAGCAGCCAGGGGGAGGCGACGGGAAACACCATATATTTT.

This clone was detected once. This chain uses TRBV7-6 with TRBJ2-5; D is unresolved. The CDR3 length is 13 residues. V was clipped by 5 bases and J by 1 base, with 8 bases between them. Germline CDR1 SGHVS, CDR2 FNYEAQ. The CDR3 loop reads CASSHERQETQYF. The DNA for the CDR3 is TGTGCCAGCAGCCACGAACGCCAAGAGACCCAGTACTTC.

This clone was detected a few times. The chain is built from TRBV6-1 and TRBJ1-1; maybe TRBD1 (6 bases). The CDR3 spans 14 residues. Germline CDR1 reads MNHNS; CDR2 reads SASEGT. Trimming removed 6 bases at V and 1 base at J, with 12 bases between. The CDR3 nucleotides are TGTGCCAGCAGCCAAAGGGGGGGGAACACTGAAGCTTTCTTT. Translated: CASSQRGGNTEAFF.

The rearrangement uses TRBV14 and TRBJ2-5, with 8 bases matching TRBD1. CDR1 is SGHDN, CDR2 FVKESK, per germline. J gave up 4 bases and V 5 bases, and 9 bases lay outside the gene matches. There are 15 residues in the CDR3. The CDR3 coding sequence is TGTGCCAGCAGCTTTGACAGGGGTGTGCGAGAGACCCAGTACTTC. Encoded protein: CASSFDRGVRETQYF.

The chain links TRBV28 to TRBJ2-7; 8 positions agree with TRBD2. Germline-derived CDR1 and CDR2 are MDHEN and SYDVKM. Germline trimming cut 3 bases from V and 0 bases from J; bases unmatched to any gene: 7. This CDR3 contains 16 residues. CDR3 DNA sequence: TGTGCCAGCAGTTTGGGCCGGGGGGGAACCTCCTACGAGCAGTACTTC. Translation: CASSLGRGGTSYEQYF.

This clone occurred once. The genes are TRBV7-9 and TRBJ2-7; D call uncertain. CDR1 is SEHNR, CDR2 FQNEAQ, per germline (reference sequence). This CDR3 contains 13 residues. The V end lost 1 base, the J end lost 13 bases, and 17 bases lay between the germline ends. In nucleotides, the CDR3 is TGTGCCAGCAGCTTAGGTGACACTTCTTCTCTTTACTTC. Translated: CASSLGDTSSLYF.